This T cell receptor beta chain derives from a study of blood T cell repertoires in COVID-19. Study-wide background: Whether acute or convalescent, the COVID-19 samples came from the United States, Italy and Spain.

Original processing notes: Scientists estimated how many nucleated cells there were by amplifying reference gene primers. Profiling relied on immunoSEQ multiplex PCR, and the TCRdb table lists in-frame clones only, not all of them. The V and J calls and clone size come from that table; D and trimming were worked out from the DNA. The repertoire holds about 210,000 clones, with over 75% as singletons. Trimming pared 4 bases from V and 7 bases from J, leaving 11 bases between. Germline V lookup: CDR1 KGHSY, CDR2 FQNENV. CDR3 length: 14 amino acids. This clonotype was obtained from a man aged 30-40 years with acute COVID-19. This chain connects TRBV16 to TRBJ1-6; a possible D gene is TRBD1 (6 bases). Sequenced input: PBMCs or T cells enriched from blood (not recorded which). DNA of the CDR3: TGTGCCAGCAGCCCGCGGGGGGCCAATTCACCCCTCCACTTT. Amino acid sequence: CASSPRGANSPLHF.